This T cell receptor (beta chain) was documented in a study of blood T cell repertoires in COVID-19. The germline V gene encodes CDR1 MNHEY and CDR2 SVGAGI. Trimming cost V 5 bases and J 3 bases, with 13 bases left between them. The CDR3 sequence is 14 residues long. Data came from immunoSEQ multiplex PCR; TCRdb stores just in-frame clones and leaves some out. The sample consists of some 97,000 clones, 80% of them appearing once. Sequencing was performed on peripheral blood. The V and J genes are TRBV6-5 and TRBJ2-5; D not certain. The receptor's source is a woman in her 70s with acute or convalescent COVID-19. The CDR3 region is CASSKNSRKETQYF. The DNA for the CDR3 is TGTGCCAGCAGTAAAAACTCCAGGAAAGAGACCCAGTACTTC.